The present T cell receptor (beta chain) was sequenced within a study of cytomegalovirus exposure and HLA in healthy donors. Primers for the PCR totalled 60 Vbeta and 13 Jbeta. The method was immunoSEQ multiplex PCR; TCRdb's version includes in-frame clones alone and lacks a portion of them. Of roughly 160,000 clones in the sample, approximately 80% were seen once. The germline V gene has CDR1 SQVTM and CDR2 ANQGSEA. V dropped 7 bases and J dropped 0 bases, with 24 bases sitting between them. The CDR3 totals 17 residues. The sample was PBMCs. The sequence derives from a boy younger than 10 in good health and CMV-seronegative. J is TRBJ1-1 and V is TRBV29-1; possible D gene TRBD1, 5 bases. The CDR3 here is CSAQNSLRGSMNTEAFF. The CDR3 DNA follows: TGCAGCGCGCAAAACAGCCTAAGGGGTTCCATGAACACTGAAGCTTTCTTT.